These T cell receptor beta chains were read from a single sample in a study of beta chain features in type 1 diabetes. Data came from immunoSEQ multiplex PCR; TCRdb stores just in-frame clones and leaves some out. The table shows roughly 300,000 clones, with roughly an eighth occurring only once. The sequenced sample consisted of naive CD4+ T cells from blood. All receptors come from a man under 40 with type 1 diabetes. CDR3s include the opening cysteine and the closing phenylalanine or tryptophan. Fields, in order: CDR3 length, D gene, V gene, clone size, J gene, CDR3 DNA, CDR3 protein. D genes are given only for firm matches. A clone size is listed for some rows: how often the clone was seen (once, few, many), or a class if it is expanded.

CDR3 length: 14; D gene: -; V gene: TRBV5-4; clone size: -; J gene: TRBJ2-1; CDR3 DNA: TGTGCCAGCAGCTTAGAGGGATCCTACAATGAGCAGTTCTTC; CDR3 protein: CASSLEGSYNEQFF
CDR3 length: 14; D gene: -; V gene: TRBV7-9; clone size: -; J gene: TRBJ2-7; CDR3 DNA: TGTGCCAGCAGCTTGAGGAGCGCCACCTACGAGCAGTACTTC; CDR3 protein: CASSLRSATYEQYF
CDR3 length: 16; D gene: TRBD1; V gene: TRBV4-2; clone size: -; J gene: TRBJ1-4; CDR3 DNA: TGTGCCAGCAGCCAAGATTCCGGACAGGGGGACGAAAAACTGTTTTTT; CDR3 protein: CASSQDSGQGDEKLFF
CDR3 length: 15; D gene: TRBD1; V gene: TRBV23-1; clone size: few; J gene: TRBJ1-3; CDR3 DNA: TGCGCCAGCAGCCAAACTCGGGACAGGGGAAACACCATATATTTT; CDR3 protein: CASSQTRDRGNTIYF
CDR3 length: 15; D gene: TRBD2; V gene: TRBV6-6; clone size: few; J gene: TRBJ2-7; CDR3 DNA: TGTGCCAGCAGAAAAAGCGGGAGAACGGCCTACGAGCAGTACTTC; CDR3 protein: CASRKSGRTAYEQYF
CDR3 length: 15; D gene: TRBD1; V gene: TRBV6-5; clone size: -; J gene: TRBJ1-1; CDR3 DNA: TGTGCCAGCACCCCCGAGGGGGCGGGGAACACTGAAGCTTTCTTT; CDR3 protein: CASTPEGAGNTEAFF
CDR3 length: 11; D gene: TRBD1; V gene: TRBV28; clone size: few; J gene: TRBJ1-1; CDR3 DNA: TGTGTGACTCAGGGGGAGACTGAAGCTTTCTTT; CDR3 protein: CVTQGETEAFF
CDR3 length: 16; D gene: TRBD2; V gene: TRBV7-9; clone size: -; J gene: TRBJ2-1; CDR3 DNA: TGTGCCAGCAGCTCGATTAGCGGGAGAGTCTACAATGAGCAGTTCTTC; CDR3 protein: CASSSISGRVYNEQFF
CDR3 length: 14; D gene: TRBD1; V gene: TRBV9; clone size: -; J gene: TRBJ1-1; CDR3 DNA: TGTGCCAGCAGCGAGACAGGGGAGAACACTGAAGCTTTCTTT; CDR3 protein: CASSETGENTEAFF
CDR3 length: 18; D gene: -; V gene: TRBV18; clone size: -; J gene: TRBJ1-5; CDR3 DNA: TGTGCCAGCTCACCCCTGGAGGGAATGGTGTCGGGCAATCAGCCCCAGCATTTT; CDR3 protein: CASSPLEGMVSGNQPQHF
CDR3 length: 12; D gene: -; V gene: TRBV27; clone size: few; J gene: TRBJ2-3; CDR3 DNA: TGTGCCAGCAGTTCGAGCGCAGATACGCAGTATTTT; CDR3 protein: CASSSSADTQYF
CDR3 length: 16; D gene: TRBD2; V gene: TRBV7-2; clone size: -; J gene: TRBJ2-7; CDR3 DNA: TGTGCCAGCAGCTTAGCGCGAAAGCGGGAGGCTTACGAGCAGTACTTC; CDR3 protein: CASSLARKREAYEQYF
CDR3 length: 16; D gene: TRBD2; V gene: TRBV6-6; clone size: -; J gene: TRBJ2-2; CDR3 DNA: TGTGCCAGCACACTCTATGCGGGAGGTTACACCGGGGAGCTGTTTTTT; CDR3 protein: CASTLYAGGYTGELFF
CDR3 length: 13; D gene: -; V gene: TRBV27; clone size: few; J gene: TRBJ1-2; CDR3 DNA: TGTGCCAGCGGCTGGTGGGGCGGCAATGGCTACACCTTC; CDR3 protein: CASGWWGGNGYTF
CDR3 length: 19; D gene: TRBD2; V gene: TRBV5-4; clone size: few; J gene: TRBJ2-7; CDR3 DNA: TGTGCCAGCAGCGGAGGTACTAGCGGGAGGGCATTGGGCTCCTACGAGCAGTACTTC; CDR3 protein: CASSGGTSGRALGSYEQYF
CDR3 length: 17; D gene: TRBD2; V gene: TRBV4-2; clone size: -; J gene: TRBJ2-5; CDR3 DNA: TGTGCCAGCAGCCGCCCGGGACTAGCGGGAGCAGGGGAGACCCAGTACTTC; CDR3 protein: CASSRPGLAGAGETQYF
CDR3 length: 15; D gene: TRBD1; V gene: TRBV5-1; clone size: few; J gene: TRBJ2-7; CDR3 DNA: TGCGCCAGCAGCTTCCCGGACAGGGGGACCTACGAGCAGTACTTC; CDR3 protein: CASSFPDRGTYEQYF
CDR3 length: 14; D gene: -; V gene: TRBV19; clone size: few; J gene: TRBJ2-6; CDR3 DNA: TGTGCCAGTAGTAGGACATCTGGGGCCAACGTCCTGACTTTC; CDR3 protein: CASSRTSGANVLTF